A selection of T cell receptor beta chains follows, all from one sample in a study of blood T cell repertoires in COVID-19. Profiled with immunoSEQ multiplex PCR; TCRdb holds only in-frame clones, not every one. Here the sample spans fewer than 200,000 clones, around 83% being singletons. Sequences were obtained from PBMCs or T cells enriched from blood (not recorded which). The receptors stem from a woman in her twenties or thirties who had been exposed to COVID-19. The CDR3 runs from the conserved cysteine through the conserved F or W. Fields, in order: V gene, J gene, D gene, clone size, CDR3 protein. A D gene is named only where the DNA matches it firmly. Only some rows state a clone size, as once, few, many or a class for expanded clones.

V gene: TRBV11-2; J gene: TRBJ1-5; D gene: NA; clone size: few; CDR3 protein: CASSLTGLRQPQHF
V gene: TRBV5-6; J gene: TRBJ2-5; D gene: NA; clone size: NA; CDR3 protein: CASSVGGRETQYF
V gene: TRBV4-1; J gene: TRBJ1-6; D gene: TRBD1; clone size: once; CDR3 protein: CASSQPTGSNSPLHF
V gene: TRBV12-3/TRBV12-4; J gene: TRBJ2-2; D gene: NA; clone size: NA; CDR3 protein: CASRTRGTGELFF
V gene: TRBV5-4; J gene: TRBJ1-2; D gene: NA; clone size: NA; CDR3 protein: CASSFKGVSNYGYTF
V gene: TRBV6-2/TRBV6-3; J gene: TRBJ1-4; D gene: NA; clone size: NA; CDR3 protein: CASSYGPELFF
V gene: TRBV30; J gene: TRBJ2-1; D gene: NA; clone size: NA; CDR3 protein: CASTPGVYNEQFF
V gene: TRBV7-9; J gene: TRBJ1-3; D gene: NA; clone size: NA; CDR3 protein: CASTRPGLNSGNTIYF
V gene: TRBV3-1/TRBV3-2; J gene: TRBJ2-6; D gene: NA; clone size: NA; CDR3 protein: CASSQDISGANVLTF
V gene: TRBV10-1; J gene: TRBJ1-6; D gene: NA; clone size: NA; CDR3 protein: CASRNSNSPLHF
V gene: TRBV2; J gene: TRBJ2-1; D gene: NA; clone size: NA; CDR3 protein: CASSEGSAPHVEQFF
V gene: TRBV12-1; J gene: TRBJ1-1; D gene: NA; clone size: NA; CDR3 protein: CASSFVGRSTEAFF
V gene: TRBV6-5; J gene: TRBJ2-3; D gene: TRBD1; clone size: NA; CDR3 protein: CASKEGQGLVDTQYF
V gene: TRBV2; J gene: TRBJ1-5; D gene: TRBD1; clone size: NA; CDR3 protein: CASSVGTADQPQHF
V gene: TRBV3-1/TRBV3-2; J gene: TRBJ2-3; D gene: NA; clone size: few; CDR3 protein: CASRNNSGTAVDTQYF
V gene: TRBV6-1; J gene: TRBJ2-3; D gene: NA; clone size: few; CDR3 protein: CASSEYRATISDTQYF
V gene: TRBV19; J gene: TRBJ1-1; D gene: NA; clone size: NA; CDR3 protein: CASREGGVNTEAFF
V gene: TRBV7-9; J gene: TRBJ2-1; D gene: TRBD2; clone size: once; CDR3 protein: CASSQATSGGRQDNEQFF
V gene: TRBV2; J gene: TRBJ1-2; D gene: TRBD1; clone size: NA; CDR3 protein: CASSKPSPGQGARGYTF
V gene: TRBV19; J gene: TRBJ1-4; D gene: TRBD1; clone size: NA; CDR3 protein: CASSIGGTGSEKLFF
V gene: TRBV7-2; J gene: TRBJ1-1; D gene: NA; clone size: NA; CDR3 protein: CASSLALSFEAFF
V gene: TRBV7-9; J gene: TRBJ1-2; D gene: NA; clone size: NA; CDR3 protein: CASSVRGNSVGYTF
V gene: TRBV11-2; J gene: TRBJ2-5; D gene: TRBD2; clone size: NA; CDR3 protein: CASSPRSRGDQETQYF
V gene: TRBV5-5; J gene: TRBJ2-1; D gene: NA; clone size: NA; CDR3 protein: CASVPTGVFYNEQFF
V gene: TRBV12-3/TRBV12-4; J gene: TRBJ2-7; D gene: NA; clone size: NA; CDR3 protein: CASSPGTNYEQYF
V gene: TRBV19; J gene: TRBJ2-7; D gene: TRBD1; clone size: NA; CDR3 protein: CASSIRGSGGSYEQYF
V gene: TRBV7-9; J gene: TRBJ2-7; D gene: TRBD1; clone size: NA; CDR3 protein: CASSLAGTGSYEQYF
V gene: TRBV18; J gene: TRBJ2-1; D gene: NA; clone size: once; CDR3 protein: CASSPDIGARGEQFF
V gene: TRBV30; J gene: TRBJ2-3; D gene: NA; clone size: NA; CDR3 protein: CAWTGVTDTQYF
V gene: TRBV18; J gene: TRBJ1-1; D gene: NA; clone size: NA; CDR3 protein: CASSPPQLVNTEAFF
V gene: TRBV15; J gene: TRBJ1-1; D gene: NA; clone size: NA; CDR3 protein: CATSRGKAMNTEAFF
V gene: TRBV2; J gene: TRBJ2-2; D gene: NA; clone size: NA; CDR3 protein: CASGQVNTGELFF
V gene: TRBV13; J gene: TRBJ2-1; D gene: NA; clone size: NA; CDR3 protein: CASSPTERGAPFNEQFF
V gene: TRBV3-1/TRBV3-2; J gene: TRBJ1-5; D gene: NA; clone size: NA; CDR3 protein: CASSQDLSPSQPQHF
V gene: TRBV3-1/TRBV3-2; J gene: TRBJ2-1; D gene: NA; clone size: NA; CDR3 protein: CASSQPRGFYNEQFF
V gene: TRBV5-1; J gene: TRBJ2-5; D gene: NA; clone size: NA; CDR3 protein: CASSLALDSKETQYF
V gene: TRBV19; J gene: TRBJ2-7; D gene: TRBD1; clone size: NA; CDR3 protein: CATREDRGRYEQYF
V gene: TRBV2; J gene: TRBJ1-1; D gene: NA; clone size: few; CDR3 protein: CASRRGNTEAFF
V gene: TRBV7-2; J gene: TRBJ1-1; D gene: NA; clone size: NA; CDR3 protein: CASSFKRATEAFF
V gene: TRBV15; J gene: TRBJ2-1; D gene: NA; clone size: NA; CDR3 protein: CATRSVVAGGARWPFF
V gene: TRBV6-2/TRBV6-3; J gene: TRBJ2-1; D gene: TRBD2; clone size: NA; CDR3 protein: CASSPRRLAGGRSYNEQFF
V gene: TRBV4-3; J gene: TRBJ1-1; D gene: NA; clone size: NA; CDR3 protein: CASSQDYTGRPEAFF
V gene: TRBV5-4; J gene: TRBJ1-2; D gene: NA; clone size: few; CDR3 protein: CASSLGSNYGYTF
V gene: TRBV7-8; J gene: TRBJ1-6; D gene: TRBD1; clone size: NA; CDR3 protein: CASSGGQGMSPLHF
V gene: TRBV27; J gene: TRBJ1-5; D gene: TRBD1; clone size: NA; CDR3 protein: CASSDRQGANQPQHF
V gene: TRBV7-3; J gene: TRBJ2-1; D gene: NA; clone size: NA; CDR3 protein: CASSLEGGWGLYNEQFF
V gene: TRBV9; J gene: TRBJ2-5; D gene: TRBD2; clone size: NA; CDR3 protein: CASTPAGGARETQYF
V gene: TRBV5-1; J gene: TRBJ1-1; D gene: TRBD1; clone size: NA; CDR3 protein: CASSSSGTGMSTEAFF
V gene: TRBV10-2; J gene: TRBJ1-2; D gene: NA; clone size: NA; CDR3 protein: CASSEGHLIDGYTF
V gene: TRBV3-1/TRBV3-2; J gene: TRBJ1-1; D gene: NA; clone size: NA; CDR3 protein: CASSQVERQKNTEAFF
V gene: TRBV7-9; J gene: TRBJ1-1; D gene: NA; clone size: NA; CDR3 protein: CAGQSLMNTEAFF
V gene: TRBV7-9; J gene: TRBJ1-1; D gene: NA; clone size: few; CDR3 protein: CASSLALQLKAFF